Listed below are T cell receptor beta chains from one sample, sequenced in a study of cytomegalovirus exposure and HLA in healthy donors. The method was immunoSEQ multiplex PCR; TCRdb's version includes in-frame clones alone and lacks a portion of them. The profile shows approximately 90,000 clones, 77% of them singletons. The specimen sequenced was PBMCs. Every receptor here comes from a woman in her forties in good health and CMV-seronegative. CDR3s include the opening cysteine and the closing phenylalanine or tryptophan. Fields, in order: D gene, clone size, J gene, V gene, CDR3 DNA, CDR3 protein. The D gene is left open where the match is weak. A clone size is listed for some rows: how often the clone was seen (once, few, many), or a class if it is expanded.

- - TRBJ2-7 TRBV6-1 TGTGCCAGCGGGACACCCGGCTACGAGCAGTACTTC CASGTPGYEQYF
- once TRBJ1-1 TRBV19 TGTGCCAGTAGAGAGGGTGGTATTCGGGGAGAAGCTTTCTTT CASREGGIRGEAFF
TRBD2 - TRBJ2-3 TRBV4-1 TGCGCCAGCAGACCAGCGGGGGGAAGCACAGATACGCAGTATTTT CASRPAGGSTDTQYF
- - TRBJ2-7 TRBV11-2 TGTGCCAGCAGCTTAAGTAGGAGGGTCTCCTACGAGCAGTACTTC CASSLSRRVSYEQYF
- - TRBJ1-3 TRBV10-3 TGTGCCATCAGTCCTCCGGGACATCGAAACACCATATATTTT CAISPPGHRNTIYF
- - TRBJ1-1 TRBV29-1 TGCAGCGTGGGACTTTACACTGAAGCTTTCTTT CSVGLYTEAFF
- - TRBJ1-4 TRBV2 TGTGCCAGCAGTGGGGGACAAAGAACAACTAATGAAAAACTGTTTTTT CASSGGQRTTNEKLFF
TRBD1 once TRBJ1-2 TRBV6-1 TGTGCCAGCAGTGAATGGGAGCCAGGGGGAGGTGGCTACACCTTC CASSEWEPGGGGYTF
- - TRBJ1-2 TRBV5-1 TGCGCCAGCAGCCCCGGTGAGGGTGTCTATGGCTACACCTTC CASSPGEGVYGYTF
- - TRBJ1-1 TRBV28 TGTGCCAGCAGACTACCGAGGAACACTGAAGCTTTCTTT CASRLPRNTEAFF
TRBD1 - TRBJ1-4 TRBV9 TGTGCCAGCAGCGCCGGAACAGGGGAGAAACTGTTTTTT CASSAGTGEKLFF